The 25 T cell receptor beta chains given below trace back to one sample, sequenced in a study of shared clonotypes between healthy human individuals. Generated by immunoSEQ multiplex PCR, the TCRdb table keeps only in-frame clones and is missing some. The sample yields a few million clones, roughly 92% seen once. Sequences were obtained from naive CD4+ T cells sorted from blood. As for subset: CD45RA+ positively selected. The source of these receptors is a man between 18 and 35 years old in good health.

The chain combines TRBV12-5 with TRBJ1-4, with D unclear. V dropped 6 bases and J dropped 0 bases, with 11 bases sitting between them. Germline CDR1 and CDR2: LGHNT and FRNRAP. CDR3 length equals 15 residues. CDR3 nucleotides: TGTGCTAGTGGACCGCATTTATCAACTAATGAAAAACTGTTTTTT. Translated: CASGPHLSTNEKLFF.

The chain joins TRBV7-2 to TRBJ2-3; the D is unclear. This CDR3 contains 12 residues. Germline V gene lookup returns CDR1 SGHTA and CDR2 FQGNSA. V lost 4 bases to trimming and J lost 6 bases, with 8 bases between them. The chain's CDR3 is CASSSRRDTQYF. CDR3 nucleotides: TGTGCCAGCAGCTCCCGGCGGGATACGCAGTATTTT.

CDR3 protein: CASSVDYSPGEQYF. The CDR3 region has the DNA TGTGCCAGCAGCGTAGATTACTCACCCGGTGAGCAGTACTTC. V usage is TRBV9 and J usage is TRBJ2-7; unclear D gene. V gave up 0 bases and J gave up 7 bases, with 14 bases separating them. The germline V gene has CDR1 SGDLS and CDR2 YYNGEE. The CDR3 has 14 residues.

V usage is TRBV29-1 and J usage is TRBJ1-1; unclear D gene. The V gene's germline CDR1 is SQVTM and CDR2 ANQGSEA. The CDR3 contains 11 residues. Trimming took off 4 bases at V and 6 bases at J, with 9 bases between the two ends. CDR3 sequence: CSVVPVSEAFF. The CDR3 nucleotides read TGCAGCGTTGTGCCGGTGTCTGAAGCTTTCTTT.

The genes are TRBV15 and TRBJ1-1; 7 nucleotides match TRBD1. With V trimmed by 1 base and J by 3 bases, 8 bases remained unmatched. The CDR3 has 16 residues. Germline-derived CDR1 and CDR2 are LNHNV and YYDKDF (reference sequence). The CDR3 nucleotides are TGTGCCACCAGCAGAGGTGGAACAGGGGCCTACACTGAAGCTTTCTTT. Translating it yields CATSRGGTGAYTEAFF.

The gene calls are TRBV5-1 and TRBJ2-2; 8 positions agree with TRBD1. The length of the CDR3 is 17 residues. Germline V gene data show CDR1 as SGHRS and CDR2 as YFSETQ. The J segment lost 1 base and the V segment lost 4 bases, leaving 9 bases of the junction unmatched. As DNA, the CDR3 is TGCGCCAGCAGCCCCAAAGCCGGGACAGGGAACACCGGGGAGCTGTTTTTT. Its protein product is CASSPKAGTGNTGELFF. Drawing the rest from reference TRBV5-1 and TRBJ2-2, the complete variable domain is KAGVTQTPRYLIKTRGQQVTLSCSPISGHRSVSWYQQTPGQGLQFLFEYFSETQRNKGNFPGRFSGRQFSNSRSEMNVSTLELGDSALYLCASSPKAGTGNTGELFFGEGSRLTVL.

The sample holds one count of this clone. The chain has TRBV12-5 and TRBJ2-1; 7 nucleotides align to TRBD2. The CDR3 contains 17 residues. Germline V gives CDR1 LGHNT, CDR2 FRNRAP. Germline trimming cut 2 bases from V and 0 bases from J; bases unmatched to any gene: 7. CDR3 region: CASGLSERGSSYNEQFF. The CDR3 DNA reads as TGTGCTAGTGGTTTGTCCGAGCGGGGAAGCTCCTACAATGAGCAGTTCTTC.

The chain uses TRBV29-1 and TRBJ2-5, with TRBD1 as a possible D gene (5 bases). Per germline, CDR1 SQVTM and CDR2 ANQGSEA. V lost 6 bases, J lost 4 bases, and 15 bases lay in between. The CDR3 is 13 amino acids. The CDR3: CSVSQVLLETQYF. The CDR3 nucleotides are TGCAGCGTCTCACAGGTTTTATTAGAGACCCAGTACTTC.

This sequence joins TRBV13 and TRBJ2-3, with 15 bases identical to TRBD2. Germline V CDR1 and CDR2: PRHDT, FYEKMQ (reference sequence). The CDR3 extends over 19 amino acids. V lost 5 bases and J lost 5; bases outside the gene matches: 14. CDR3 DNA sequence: TGTGCCAGCAGCCCAGAAGGACTAGCGGGGGGGCCTCCCGTAGATACGCAGTATTTT. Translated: CASSPEGLAGGPPVDTQYF.

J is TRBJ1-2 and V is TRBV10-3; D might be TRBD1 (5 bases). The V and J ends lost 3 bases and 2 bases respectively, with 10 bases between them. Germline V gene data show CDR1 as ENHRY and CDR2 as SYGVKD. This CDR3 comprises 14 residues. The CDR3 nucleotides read TGTGCCATCAGTGACTTGGCAGGGAACTATGGCTACACCTTC. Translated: CAISDLAGNYGYTF.

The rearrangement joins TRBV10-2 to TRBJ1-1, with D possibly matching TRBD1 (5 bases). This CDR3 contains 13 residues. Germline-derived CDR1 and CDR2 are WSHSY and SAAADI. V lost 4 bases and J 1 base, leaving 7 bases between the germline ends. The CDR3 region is CASSGQQNTEAFF. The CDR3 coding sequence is TGCGCCAGCAGTGGACAGCAGAACACTGAAGCTTTCTTT.

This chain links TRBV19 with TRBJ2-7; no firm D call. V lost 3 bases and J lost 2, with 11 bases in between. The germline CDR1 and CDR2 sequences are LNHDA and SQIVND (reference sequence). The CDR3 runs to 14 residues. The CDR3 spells CASSIDGSTYEQYF. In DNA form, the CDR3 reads TGTGCCAGTAGTATCGATGGTTCGACCTACGAGCAGTACTTC.

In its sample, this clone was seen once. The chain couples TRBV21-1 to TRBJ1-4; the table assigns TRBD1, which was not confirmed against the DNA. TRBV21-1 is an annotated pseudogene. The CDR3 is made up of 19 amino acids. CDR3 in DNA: TGTGCCAGCAGCCTACGGGACAGCCTCGCGCCGAGCCGGAATGAAAAACTGTTTTTT. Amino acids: CASSLRDSLAPSRNEKLFF.

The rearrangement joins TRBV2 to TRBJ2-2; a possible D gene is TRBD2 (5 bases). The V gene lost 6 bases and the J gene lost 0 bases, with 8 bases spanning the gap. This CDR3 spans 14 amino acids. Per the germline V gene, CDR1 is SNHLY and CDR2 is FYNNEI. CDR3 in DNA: TGTGCCAGCAGGACTAATCCGAACACCGGGGAGCTGTTTTTT. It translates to CASRTNPNTGELFF.

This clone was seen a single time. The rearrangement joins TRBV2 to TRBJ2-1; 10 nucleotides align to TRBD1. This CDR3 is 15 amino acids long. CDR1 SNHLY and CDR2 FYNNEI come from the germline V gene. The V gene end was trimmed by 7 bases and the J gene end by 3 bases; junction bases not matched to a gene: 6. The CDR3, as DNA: TGTGCCAGCACCCAGGACAGGGGGAACTACAATGAGCAGTTCTTC. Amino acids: CASTQDRGNYNEQFF.

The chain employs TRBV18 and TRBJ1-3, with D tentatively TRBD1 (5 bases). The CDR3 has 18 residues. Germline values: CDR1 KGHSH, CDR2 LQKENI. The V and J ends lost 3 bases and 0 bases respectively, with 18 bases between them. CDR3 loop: CASSPTVGTLSSGNTIYF. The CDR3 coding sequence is TGTGCCAGCTCACCTACCGTGGGGACTCTGAGCTCTGGAAACACCATATATTTT.

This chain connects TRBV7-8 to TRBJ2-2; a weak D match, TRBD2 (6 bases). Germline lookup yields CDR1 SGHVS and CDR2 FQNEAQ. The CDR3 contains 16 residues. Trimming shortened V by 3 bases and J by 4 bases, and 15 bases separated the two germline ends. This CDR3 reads CASSFWGERRTGELFF. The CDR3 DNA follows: TGTGCCAGCAGCTTCTGGGGGGAGAGACGCACCGGGGAGCTGTTTTTT.

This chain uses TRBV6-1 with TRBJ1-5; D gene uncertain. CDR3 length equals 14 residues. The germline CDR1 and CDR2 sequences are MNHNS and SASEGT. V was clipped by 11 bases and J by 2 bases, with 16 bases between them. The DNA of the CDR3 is TGTGCCGCAGAATGGGCTCGAGGCAATCAGCCCCAGCATTTT. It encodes CAAEWARGNQPQHF.

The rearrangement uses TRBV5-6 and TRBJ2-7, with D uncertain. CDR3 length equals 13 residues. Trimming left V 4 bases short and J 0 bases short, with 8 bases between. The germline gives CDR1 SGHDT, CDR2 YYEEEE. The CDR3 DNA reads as TGTGCCAGCAGCAACGACATCTCCTACGAGCAGTACTTC. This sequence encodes CASSNDISYEQYF.

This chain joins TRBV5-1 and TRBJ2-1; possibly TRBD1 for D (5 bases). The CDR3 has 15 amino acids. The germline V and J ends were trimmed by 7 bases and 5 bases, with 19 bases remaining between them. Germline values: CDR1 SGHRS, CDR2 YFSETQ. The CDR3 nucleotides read TGCGCCAGCGGCCCCCGGACACCTACCGACAATGAGCAGTTCTTC. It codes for CASGPRTPTDNEQFF.

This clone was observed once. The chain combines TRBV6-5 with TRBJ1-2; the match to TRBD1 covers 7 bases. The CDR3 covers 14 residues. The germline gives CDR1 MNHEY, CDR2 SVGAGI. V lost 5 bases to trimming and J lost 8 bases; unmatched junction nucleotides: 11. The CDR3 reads CASSSRDSLPGYTF. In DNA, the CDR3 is TGTGCCAGCAGTAGCCGGGACAGCCTGCCCGGCTACACCTTC.

This CDR3 reads CASSQDWDNSGNTIYF. DNA for the CDR3: TGTGCCAGCAGCCAAGATTGGGACAACTCTGGAAACACCATATATTTT. This sequence joins TRBV14 and TRBJ1-3; D is perhaps TRBD1 (6 bases). V was shortened by 0 bases and J by 0 bases, with 9 bases between the two germline ends. Germline CDR1 and CDR2: SGHDN and FVKESK. The CDR3 length is 16 residues.

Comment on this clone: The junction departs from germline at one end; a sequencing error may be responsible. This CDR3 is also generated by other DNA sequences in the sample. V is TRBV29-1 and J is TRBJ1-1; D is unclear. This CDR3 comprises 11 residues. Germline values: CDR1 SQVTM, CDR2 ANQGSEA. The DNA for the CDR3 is TGCAGCGTGGAAGGCAACACTGAAGCTTTCTTT. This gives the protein CSVEGNTEAFF.

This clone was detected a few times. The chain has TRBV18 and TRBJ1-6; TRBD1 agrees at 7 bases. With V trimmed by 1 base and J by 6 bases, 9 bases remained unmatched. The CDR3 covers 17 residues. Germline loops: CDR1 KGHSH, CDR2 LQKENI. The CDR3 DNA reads TGTGCCAGCTCACCACGGGAGTTAGGGGGCCGTAATTCACCCCTCCACTTT. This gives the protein CASSPRELGGRNSPLHF.

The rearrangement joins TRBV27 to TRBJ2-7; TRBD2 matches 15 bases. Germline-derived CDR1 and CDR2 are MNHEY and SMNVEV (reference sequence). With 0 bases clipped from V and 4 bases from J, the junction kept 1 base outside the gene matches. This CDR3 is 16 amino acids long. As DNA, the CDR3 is TGTGCCAGCAGTTTATCAGGGACTAGCGGGGGGTACGAGCAGTACTTC. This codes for CASSLSGTSGGYEQYF.